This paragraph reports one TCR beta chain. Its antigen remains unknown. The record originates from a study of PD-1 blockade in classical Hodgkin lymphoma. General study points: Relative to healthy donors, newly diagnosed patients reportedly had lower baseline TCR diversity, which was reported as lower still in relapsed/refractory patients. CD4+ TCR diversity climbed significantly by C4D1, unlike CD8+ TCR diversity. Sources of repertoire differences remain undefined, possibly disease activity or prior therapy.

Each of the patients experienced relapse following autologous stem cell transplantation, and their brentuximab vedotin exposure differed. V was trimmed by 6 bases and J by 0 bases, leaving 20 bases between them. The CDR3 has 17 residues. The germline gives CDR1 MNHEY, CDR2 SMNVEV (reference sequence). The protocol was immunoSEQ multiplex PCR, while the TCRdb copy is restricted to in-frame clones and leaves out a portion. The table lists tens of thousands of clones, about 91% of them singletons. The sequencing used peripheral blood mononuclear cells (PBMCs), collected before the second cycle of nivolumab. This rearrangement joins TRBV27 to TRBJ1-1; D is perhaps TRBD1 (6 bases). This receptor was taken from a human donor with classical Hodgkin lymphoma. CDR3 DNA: TGTGCCAGCAGGCCTGGAGGACAGCGATCTTTGAACACTGAAGCTTTCTTT. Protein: CASRPGGQRSLNTEAFF.